This T cell receptor (beta chain) was captured in a study of blood T cell repertoires in COVID-19. The overall study: T cells, B-cell-depleted T cells, or PBMCs provided the cDNA or gDNA that served as material.

Generated by immunoSEQ multiplex PCR, the TCRdb table keeps only in-frame clones and is missing some. The table lists a few hundred thousand clones, around 85% of them singletons. Germline V gene sequence: CDR1 MNHEY, CDR2 SVGAGI. The CDR3 is 14 residues long. Unmatched junction bases numbered 5, after V lost 6 bases and J lost 9 bases. Sequenced material: peripheral blood. The receptor was isolated from a human donor in a cohort sampled during active COVID-19. The V and J genes are TRBV6-5 and TRBJ2-1; TRBD2 aligns across 13 bases. The CDR3: CASSLLAGGREQFF. DNA of the CDR3: TGTGCCAGCAGCTTACTAGCGGGGGGGCGTGAGCAGTTCTTC.